This T cell receptor beta chain was captured by sequencing in a study of T cells in Graves' hyperthyroidism and ophthalmopathy. Participants, patients aged 18 to 65, had newly diagnosed hyperthyroidism with a duration under 2 months. It was uncontrolled infection, other autoimmune disease, pregnancy or lactation that excluded patients. RNA transcripts provided the source from which TCR beta CDR3 regions were amplified. TCR CDR3 underwent first-round RT-PCR with the HTBI primer set. TCRdb called the multiplex PCR reads again in MiXCR, with one record for every CDR3 protein. Of fewer than 700,000 distinct CDR3 sequences listed, under 20% were seen once; the top ten hold 3.8%. This clonotype was recorded many times. V trimming: 0 bases; J trimming: 7 bases; junction bases outside the gene matches: 2. CDR1 and CDR2 from the germline V gene are SGHRS and YFSETQ. This CDR3 has 13 amino acids.

This sequence was found in a woman aged 30 to 39 with Graves' hyperthyroidism. Sequencing used blood. The chain combines TRBV5-1 with TRBJ2-3, with 7 bases fitting TRBD1. The chain's CDR3 is CASSLGDSHTQYF. For the CDR3, the DNA is TGCGCCAGCAGCTTGGGGGACAGCCATACGCAGTATTTT.